The rows below give T cell receptor beta chains drawn from one sample of a study of blood T cell repertoires in COVID-19. Profiled with immunoSEQ multiplex PCR; TCRdb holds only in-frame clones, not every one. The data contain around 270,000 clones, 75% to 90% of them singletons. The sample comprised PBMCs or T cells enriched from blood (not recorded which). The receptor set was obtained from a woman in her thirties or forties who had been exposed to COVID-19. The CDR3 runs from the conserved cysteine through the conserved F or W. A D gene is named only where the DNA matches it firmly. Size is stated for part of the rows, as once, few or many counts, or as a class when the clone is expanded.

J	V	D	size	CDR3	DNA
TRBJ1-5	TRBV4-2	TRBD1	NA	CASSQEGQVNQPQHF	TGTGCCAGCAGCCAAGAGGGACAGGTCAATCAGCCCCAGCATTTT
TRBJ2-3	TRBV5-4	TRBD2	NA	CASRSDRGGRDTDTQYF	TGTGCCAGCAGATCCGACCGGGGGGGCCGGGACACAGATACGCAGTATTTT
TRBJ2-2	TRBV9	NA	NA	CASRALRGTGELFF	TGTGCCAGCAGGGCCTTGAGAGGCACCGGGGAGCTGTTTTTT
TRBJ2-7	TRBV7-8	NA	few	CASSIGHQSYEQYF	TGTGCCAGCAGCATCGGACACCAATCCTACGAGCAGTACTTC
TRBJ1-2	TRBV3-1/TRBV3-2	TRBD1	NA	CASSPWDRGVYGYTF	TGTGCCAGCAGCCCGTGGGACAGGGGGGTCTATGGCTACACCTTC
TRBJ2-1	TRBV4-2	TRBD2	NA	CASSQRTSGYNEQFF	TGTGCCAGCAGCCAACGGACTAGCGGATACAATGAGCAGTTCTTC
TRBJ1-5	TRBV2	TRBD1	NA	CASGQGLKSNQPQHF	TGTGCCAGCGGACAGGGGTTAAAAAGTAATCAGCCCCAGCATTTT
TRBJ2-3	TRBV19	TRBD2	NA	CASSIEGLGADTQYF	TGTGCCAGTAGTATAGAGGGACTAGGCGCAGATACGCAGTATTTT
TRBJ2-3	TRBV6-2/TRBV6-3	TRBD2	NA	CASSVPGLAGPTGYTQYF	TGTGCCAGCAGTGTGCCGGGACTAGCGGGGCCAACAGGATATACGCAGTATTTT
TRBJ2-3	TRBV5-1	TRBD2	NA	CASSLGGYTDTQYF	TGTGCCAGCAGCTTGGGAGGGTACACAGATACGCAGTATTTT
TRBJ2-5	TRBV20-1	NA	NA	CSASLTTGQETQYF	TGCAGTGCTAGTTTAACGACAGGACAAGAGACCCAGTACTTC
TRBJ2-3	TRBV5-4	TRBD2	NA	CASSSPTSGSWTDTQYF	TGTGCCAGCAGCTCCCCAACTAGCGGGAGCTGGACAGATACGCAGTATTTT
TRBJ2-3	TRBV27	NA	NA	CASRRLERADTQYF	TGTGCCAGCCGCAGACTAGAGAGGGCAGATACGCAGTATTTT
TRBJ1-1	TRBV10-3	NA	NA	CAISDHDLTDTEAFF	TGTGCCATCAGTGACCACGACTTGACAGACACTGAAGCTTTCTTT
TRBJ2-5	TRBV9	NA	NA	CASSSEGGSWETQYF	TGTGCCAGCAGCAGTGAAGGAGGGAGTTGGGAGACCCAGTACTTC
TRBJ1-5	TRBV3-1/TRBV3-2	NA	NA	CASSQRDDQPQHF	TGTGCCAGCAGCCAGAGGGATGATCAGCCCCAGCATTTT
TRBJ1-6	TRBV18	NA	NA	CASSPQGINSPLHF	TGTGCCAGCTCACCTCAGGGGATCAATTCACCCCTCCACTTT
TRBJ1-1	TRBV29-1	NA	NA	CSVDPLTGNTEAFF	TGCAGCGTTGACCCTCTGACAGGGAACACTGAAGCTTTCTTT
TRBJ2-7	TRBV11-2	NA	NA	CASSHGDNLPSYEQYF	TGTGCCAGCAGCCATGGGGACAACCTACCCTCCTACGAGCAGTACTTC
TRBJ2-7	TRBV25-1	TRBD1	once	CASSAGTDSYEQYF	TGTGCCAGCAGTGCCGGGACAGACTCCTACGAGCAGTACTTC
TRBJ2-3	TRBV15	TRBD2	NA	CATSRRSGGGTDTQYF	TGTGCCACCAGCAGACGCTCGGGAGGGGGCACAGATACGCAGTATTTT
TRBJ2-1	TRBV24-1	TRBD1	NA	CATSDTRTGPPNNEQFF	TGTGCCACCAGTGATACCCGGACAGGGCCTCCCAACAATGAGCAGTTCTTC
TRBJ1-1	TRBV18	NA	NA	CASSYDGLNTEAFF	TGTGCCAGCTCATATGACGGGTTGAACACTGAAGCTTTCTTT
TRBJ1-2	TRBV19	NA	NA	CASSVSRVANYGYTF	TGTGCCAGTAGTGTGTCTCGGGTGGCTAACTATGGCTACACCTTC
TRBJ2-7	TRBV6-2/TRBV6-3	TRBD1	few	CASSRGYEQYF	TGTGCCAGCAGCAGGGGGTACGAGCAGTACTTC
TRBJ2-2	TRBV24-1	TRBD2	once	CASGGRTTGELFF	TGTGCCTCTGGCGGGAGGACCACCGGGGAGCTGTTTTTT
TRBJ2-2	TRBV19	TRBD2	NA	CASSIRTLTTSGRTGELFF	TGTGCCAGTAGTATTCGGACCCTTACGACTAGCGGGAGGACCGGGGAGCTGTTTTTT
TRBJ1-1	TRBV5-5	TRBD1	once	CASSRDRGRAEAFF	TGTGCCAGCAGCAGAGACAGGGGGAGGGCTGAAGCTTTCTTT
TRBJ2-1	TRBV6-2/TRBV6-3	TRBD2	NA	CASSYSGTSGGWSSYNEQFF	TGTGCCAGCAGTTACTCAGGGACTAGCGGGGGCTGGAGCTCCTACAATGAGCAGTTCTTC
TRBJ1-5	TRBV3-1/TRBV3-2	TRBD1	NA	CASSQGAGGGSNQPQHF	TGTGCCAGCAGCCAAGGGGCGGGAGGGGGCAGCAATCAGCCCCAGCATTTT
TRBJ1-6	TRBV2	NA	NA	CASRGSPNSPLHF	TGTGCCAGCAGAGGGAGTCCGAATTCACCCCTCCACTTT
TRBJ2-2	TRBV28	NA	NA	CASSFSIGELFF	TGTGCCAGCAGTTTTTCTATCGGGGAGCTGTTTTTT
TRBJ1-2	TRBV5-6	NA	NA	CASSPSTTNYGYTF	TGTGCCAGCAGCCCATCAACAACTAACTATGGCTACACCTTC
TRBJ1-4	TRBV30	TRBD1	NA	CAWSAKTGETEKLFF	TGTGCCTGGAGTGCCAAGACAGGGGAGACTGAAAAACTGTTTTTT
TRBJ2-5	TRBV6-2/TRBV6-3	TRBD2	NA	CASSYDFSGEETQYF	TGTGCCAGCAGTTACGATTTTAGCGGGGAAGAGACCCAGTACTTC
TRBJ1-1	TRBV19	TRBD1	NA	CASRTGETEAFF	TGTGCCAGTAGGACAGGGGAGACTGAAGCTTTCTTT
TRBJ2-1	TRBV15	NA	NA	CATSRSSGGSYNEQFF	TGTGCCACCAGCAGATCGTCGGGTGGCTCCTACAATGAGCAGTTCTTC
TRBJ2-5	TRBV19	NA	NA	CASSTTVPGTQYF	TGTGCCAGTAGTACGACAGTCCCCGGGACCCAGTACTTC
TRBJ2-1	TRBV12-3/TRBV12-4	NA	NA	CASRHREYNEQFF	TGTGCCAGCAGACACAGGGAATATAATGAGCAGTTCTTC
TRBJ1-3	TRBV19	NA	NA	CASSILTAGNTIYF	TGTGCCAGTAGTATTTTGACAGCTGGAAACACCATATATTTT
TRBJ1-1	TRBV10-3	NA	NA	CAIWEGVGTEAFF	TGTGCCATCTGGGAGGGGGTAGGCACTGAAGCTTTCTTT
TRBJ1-2	TRBV19	NA	NA	CASSIAGVAYGYTF	TGTGCCAGTAGTATAGCAGGGGTAGCGTATGGCTACACCTTC
TRBJ2-7	TRBV5-4	NA	NA	CASSLESARGEQYF	TGTGCCAGCAGCTTGGAAAGCGCTCGGGGCGAGCAGTACTTC
TRBJ1-1	TRBV28	TRBD1	NA	CASSPTGVGYAFF	TGTGCCAGCAGCCCGACAGGGGTGGGTTACGCTTTCTTT
TRBJ1-2	TRBV19	NA	NA	CASTTTQPRDYTF	TGTGCCAGTACCACCACTCAGCCGCGGGACTACACCTTC
TRBJ1-5	TRBV19	TRBD1	NA	CASSGWTGREQPQHF	TGTGCCAGTAGTGGATGGACAGGTAGAGAGCAGCCCCAGCATTTT
TRBJ2-5	TRBV7-9	TRBD2	NA	CASSLFGGGEKTQYF	TGTGCCAGCAGCTTATTCGGTGGGGGGGAGAAGACCCAGTACTTC
TRBJ2-6	TRBV9	TRBD1	NA	CASRGTGGAGANVLTF	TGTGCCAGCAGGGGGACAGGGGGTGCCGGGGCCAACGTCCTGACTTTC
TRBJ2-3	TRBV6-4	TRBD2	few	CASSDSGTSGTDTQYF	TGTGCCAGCAGTGACTCCGGGACTAGCGGCACAGATACGCAGTATTTT
TRBJ1-6	TRBV24-1	TRBD1	NA	CATSEQGDNSPLHF	TGTGCCACCAGTGAACAGGGGGATAATTCACCCCTCCACTTT
TRBJ1-4	TRBV7-9	NA	NA	CASSFITGATNEKLFF	TGTGCCAGCAGCTTTATCACAGGAGCAACTAATGAAAAACTGTTTTTT
TRBJ1-2	TRBV19	NA	once	CAAEGGNYGYTF	TGTGCCGCGGAGGGGGGGAACTATGGCTACACCTTC
TRBJ2-7	TRBV27	TRBD1	NA	CASSLGTANYEQYF	TGTGCCAGCAGTTTAGGGACAGCAAACTACGAGCAGTACTTC
TRBJ1-2	TRBV2	NA	NA	CASTTGIGGGYTF	TGTGCCAGCACCACAGGGATAGGAGGTGGCTACACCTTC
TRBJ1-6	TRBV2	TRBD1	NA	CASSRPTGGGNSPLHF	TGTGCCAGCAGTCGGCCCACAGGGGGCGGAAATTCACCCCTCCACTTT